This TCR beta chain was recorded in a study of T-cell memory formation after mild COVID-19. Study-wide results and caveats: For contracting clones, CD4+ ones sat mainly in CM and EM, CD8+ in EMRA. The authors left the SARS-CoV-2 specificity of second-wave clones peaking on day 37 unconfirmed. Cross-reactive memory appears to have joined, as suggested by some responding clones showing up in pre-infection memory.

There are a few counts of this clonotype. Its specificity is not known. TCRdb analysed the 5' RACE reads with MiXCR anew, one entry per CDR3 protein. The top ten clones hold around 13% of a sample with roughly 560,000 distinct CDR3 sequences, about a fifth of them seen once. Between the trimmed V and J ends, which lost 3 bases and 6 bases, there was a span of 9 bases. Germline V gives CDR1 ENHRY, CDR2 SYGVKD. The CDR3 spans 13 residues. The receptor's source is an adult woman who had mild COVID-19 (a few samples of this study predate the infection). Cell type and time point are not known. Input material: PBMCs or a T cell subset sorted from them (not recorded which). The chain carries TRBV10-3 and TRBJ2-1; D is unclear. The CDR3 sequence: CAISDGNSNEQFF. Written as DNA, the CDR3 is TGTGCCATCAGTGATGGTAACAGCAATGAGCAGTTCTTC.